This T cell receptor (beta chain) was documented in a study of OX40 agonist ivuxolimab in advanced cancers. Data came from immunoSEQ multiplex PCR; TCRdb stores just in-frame clones and leaves some out. Of more than 80,000 clones in the sample, 87% are singletons; the top ten hold approximately 1.5%. Looked up from germline, CDR1 is MNHEY and CDR2 is SMNVEV (reference sequence). CDR3 length equals 15 residues. Losses at the gene ends were 5 bases for V and 6 bases for J; bases not matched to a gene: 7. The chain uses TRBV27 and TRBJ2-3, with 11 positions matching TRBD2. The TCR originated in an adult with an advanced solid tumor such as melanoma, head and neck, liver or kidney cancer. Sequencing used CD4+ or CD8+ T cells sorted from blood, obtained in a trial of the OX40 agonist ivuxolimab. For the CDR3, the DNA is TGTGCCAGCAGTAAGACTAGCGGGATTAGGGATACGCAGTATTTT. Translated: CASSKTSGIRDTQYF.